This T cell receptor (beta chain) is from a study of T-cell reconstitution after alpha-beta-depleted transplantation in children. In this sample, this clonotype turned up a few times. Trimming shortened V by 1 base and J by 5 bases, and 9 bases separated the two germline ends. CDR3 length equals 14 residues. Germline CDR1 and CDR2: SGDLS and YYNGEE. Preparation of the TCRbeta library involved a method that used unique molecular identifiers. TCRdb redid the calling of the PCR reads with MiXCR, one entry per CDR3 protein. The sample yields about 540,000 distinct CDR3 sequences, around 19% seen once. This specimen consisted of PBMCs from the stem cell graft donor, obtained from the stem cell graft. This rearrangement joins TRBV9 to TRBJ2-2; D remains unclear. This clonotype was sampled from a human donor who donated a stem cell graft to a child with acute lymphoblastic leukemia. The CDR3 DNA sequence: TGTGCCAGCAGCGTATCGGGTGTAACCGGGGAGCTGTTTTTT. Translation gives CASSVSGVTGELFF.